This paragraph reports one T cell receptor beta chain. What it binds is unknown. These data come from a study of cytomegalovirus exposure and HLA in healthy donors. Study overall: A prior study identified over 100 million unique TCR beta sequences from 190 million or so T cells.

Amplification used 60 Vbeta primers and 13 Jbeta primers. TCRdb's copy holds only in-frame clones and misses some; the assay was immunoSEQ multiplex PCR. The table has under 55,000 clones, roughly 72% seen once; the top ten hold more than 9%. Points from the study as a whole: Excluded: some indistinguishable V segments such as TRBV6-2 and TRBV6-3. Researchers counted approximately 160 TCR beta chains as cytomegalovirus-associated. Later analysis revealed greater clonal expansion in HLA-associated TCR beta chains than in equally common others.

The CDR3 has 15 amino acids. Per germline, CDR1 MGHRA and CDR2 YSYEKL. Trimming left V 3 bases short and J 4 bases short, with 16 bases between. V and J are TRBV4-1 and TRBJ2-7; possibly TRBD2 for D (6 bases). This TCR came from a woman in her forties or fifties in good health and CMV-seronegative. Material: PBMCs. CDR3 sequence (DNA): TGCGCCAGCAGCCATCCTCCCCCAGGGAGGTACGAGCAGTACTTC. Protein sequence: CASSHPPPGRYEQYF.